The clone carrying this T cell receptor beta chain has just a few counts. What it recognizes is unknown. The PCR ran on 60 Vbeta and 13 Jbeta primers. The assay was immunoSEQ multiplex PCR, and TCRdb's table has in-frame clones only and misses some. The sample records over 100,000 clones, 80% being singletons. The sample comes from a study of cytomegalovirus exposure and HLA in healthy donors. Findings and caveats of the study: Presence/absence analysis assumed near-uniform sequencing depth across donors. Most subjects had HLA-A and HLA-B alleles reportedly predicted accurately by TCR beta sequences. Altogether, some 170 TCR beta chains were recorded as cytomegalovirus-associated.

V shed 2 bases and J shed 5 bases, with 14 bases lying between them. CDR1 and CDR2 from the germline V gene are MNHEY and SMNVEV (reference sequence). The CDR3 runs to 15 residues. The chain has TRBV27 and TRBJ2-3; weak D call: TRBD1 (6 bases). The sequence came from a man aged 25-40 years in good health and CMV-seronegative. Sequenced: PBMCs. In DNA form, the CDR3 reads TGTGCCAGCAGTTTAACGGCAGGGGTCGTAGATACGCAGTATTTT. Translated: CASSLTAGVVDTQYF.